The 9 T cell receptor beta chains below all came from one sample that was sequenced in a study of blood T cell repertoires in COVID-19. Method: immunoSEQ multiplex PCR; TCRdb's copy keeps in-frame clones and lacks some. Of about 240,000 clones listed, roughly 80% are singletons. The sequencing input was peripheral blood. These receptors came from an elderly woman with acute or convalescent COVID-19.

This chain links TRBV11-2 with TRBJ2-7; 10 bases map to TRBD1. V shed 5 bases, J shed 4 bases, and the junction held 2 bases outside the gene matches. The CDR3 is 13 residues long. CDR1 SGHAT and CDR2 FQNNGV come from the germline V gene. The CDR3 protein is CASSRDRGYEQYF. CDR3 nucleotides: TGTGCCAGCAGCCGGGACAGGGGATACGAGCAGTACTTC.

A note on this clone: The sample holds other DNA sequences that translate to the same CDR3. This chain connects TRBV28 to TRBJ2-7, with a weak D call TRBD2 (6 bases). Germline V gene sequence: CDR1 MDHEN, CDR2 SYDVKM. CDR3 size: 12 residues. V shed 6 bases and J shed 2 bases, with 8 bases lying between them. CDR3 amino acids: CASSRGTYEQYF. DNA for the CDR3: TGTGCCAGCAGCCGGGGGACCTACGAGCAGTACTTC.

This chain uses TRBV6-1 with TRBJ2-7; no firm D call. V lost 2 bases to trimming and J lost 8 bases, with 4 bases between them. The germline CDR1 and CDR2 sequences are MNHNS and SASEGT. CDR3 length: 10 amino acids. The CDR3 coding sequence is TGTGCCAGCAGTGAAATAAAGCAGTACTTC. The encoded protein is CASSEIKQYF.

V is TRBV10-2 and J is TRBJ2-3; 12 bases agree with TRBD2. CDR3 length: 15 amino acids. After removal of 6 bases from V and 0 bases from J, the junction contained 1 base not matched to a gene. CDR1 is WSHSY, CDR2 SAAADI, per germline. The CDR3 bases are TGCGCCAGCAGAGGGACTAGCGGGAGCACAGATACGCAGTATTTT. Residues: CASRGTSGSTDTQYF.

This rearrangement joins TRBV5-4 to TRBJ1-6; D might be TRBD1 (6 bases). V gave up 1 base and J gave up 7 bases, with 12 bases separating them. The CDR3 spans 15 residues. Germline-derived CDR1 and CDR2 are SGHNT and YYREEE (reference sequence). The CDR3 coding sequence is TGTGCCAGCAGCTTGAGGCAGGGGAGAAATTCACCCCTCCACTTT. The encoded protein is CASSLRQGRNSPLHF.

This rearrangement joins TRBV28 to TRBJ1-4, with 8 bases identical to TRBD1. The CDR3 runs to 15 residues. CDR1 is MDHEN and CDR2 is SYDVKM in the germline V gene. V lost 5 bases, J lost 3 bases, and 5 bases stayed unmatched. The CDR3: CASSPDRGANEKLFF. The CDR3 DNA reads TGTGCCAGCAGTCCCGACAGGGGTGCTAATGAAAAACTGTTTTTT.

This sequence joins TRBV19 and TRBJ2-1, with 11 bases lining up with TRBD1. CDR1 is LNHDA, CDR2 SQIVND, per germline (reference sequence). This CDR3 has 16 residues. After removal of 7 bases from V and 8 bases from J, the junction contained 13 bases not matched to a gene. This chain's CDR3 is CASIPTAGQGAYEQFF. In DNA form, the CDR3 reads TGTGCCAGTATCCCTACTGCCGGACAGGGGGCCTATGAGCAGTTCTTC.

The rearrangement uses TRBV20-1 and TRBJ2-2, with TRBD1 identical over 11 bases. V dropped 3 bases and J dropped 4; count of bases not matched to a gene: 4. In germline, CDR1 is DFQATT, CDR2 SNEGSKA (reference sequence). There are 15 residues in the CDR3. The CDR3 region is CSASGQGAVTGELFF. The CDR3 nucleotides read TGCAGTGCTAGTGGACAGGGGGCAGTCACCGGGGAGCTGTTTTTT.

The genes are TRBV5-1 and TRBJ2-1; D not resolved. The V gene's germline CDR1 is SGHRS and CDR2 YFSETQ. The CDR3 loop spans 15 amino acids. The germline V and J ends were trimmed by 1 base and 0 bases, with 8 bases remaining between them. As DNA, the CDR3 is TGCGCCAGCAGCTTGATTGCACTCTCCTACAATGAGCAGTTCTTC. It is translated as CASSLIALSYNEQFF.